This T cell receptor beta chain is from a study of blood T cell repertoires in COVID-19. Repertoires were generated with immunoSEQ multiplex PCR, while TCRdb's copy carries only in-frame clones and drops some. The table lists hundreds of thousands of clones, around nine tenths of them singletons. Germline CDR1 is LGHDT and CDR2 is YNNKEL (reference sequence). The CDR3 loop spans 15 amino acids. The V gene lost 7 bases and the J gene lost 0 bases, with 12 bases spanning the gap. Source material: PBMCs or T cells enriched from blood (not recorded which). This chain uses TRBV3-1 (or the pseudogene TRBV3-2) with TRBJ2-2; weak D call: TRBD1 (7 bases). This TCR derives from a woman aged 50 to 65 who had recovered from COVID-19. This CDR3 is CASTRGAANTGELFF. The DNA of the CDR3 is TGTGCCAGCACCAGGGGGGCCGCGAACACCGGGGAGCTGTTTTTT.